The rows below give T cell receptor beta chains drawn from one sample of a study of blood T cell repertoires in COVID-19. Sequencing used immunoSEQ multiplex PCR; TCRdb keeps in-frame clones, though not all of them. The data contain roughly 30,000 clones, approximately 93% of them singletons. Material: peripheral blood. The source of these receptors is a woman between 65 and 79 years old with COVID-19, enrolled during active disease. CDR3s include the opening cysteine and the closing phenylalanine or tryptophan. The D gene is left open where the match is weak. Size is omitted from some rows. Given values are once, few, many or a class for expanded clones.

TRBJ2-3	17	TRBV4-2	.	TRBD2	TGTGCCAGCAGCCAAGATCCAGCGGGAACCCCCGGTGATACGCAGTATTTT	CASSQDPAGTPGDTQYF
TRBJ1-2	10	TRBV28	.	.	TGTGCCAGCATGGGGGGAGGCTACACCTTC	CASMGGGYTF
TRBJ2-1	14	TRBV5-4	.	.	TGTGCCAGCAGCTTGTCATCAGGGGGGAATGAGCAGTTCTTC	CASSLSSGGNEQFF
TRBJ2-7	12	TRBV28	.	.	TGTGCCAGCAGTTTGGCAGACTACGAGCAGTACTTC	CASSLADYEQYF
TRBJ1-1	14	TRBV3-1/TRBV3-2	.	TRBD1	TGTGCCAGCAGCCTCCGGGACAGGAACACTGAAGCTTTCTTT	CASSLRDRNTEAFF
TRBJ1-5	16	TRBV6-6	once	TRBD1	TGTGCCAGCAGAACCGACAGGGTGTTATCAGATCAGCCCCAGCATTTT	CASRTDRVLSDQPQHF
TRBJ1-5	14	TRBV27	.	TRBD1	TGTGCCAGCAGTGAACAGGGGGCCCTCCAGCCCCAGCATTTT	CASSEQGALQPQHF
TRBJ2-2	14	TRBV7-3	once	.	TGTGCCAGCAGCTTGGGCCGTAACACCGGGGAGCTGTTTTTT	CASSLGRNTGELFF
TRBJ1-2	16	TRBV19	few	TRBD1	TGTGCCAGTAGTAGAGGGACCGGGACAGGAAACTATGGCTACACCTTC	CASSRGTGTGNYGYTF
TRBJ2-1	14	TRBV30	.	TRBD2	TGTGCCTGGAGTGGGCTAGCGGGAGACAATGAGCAGTTCTTC	CAWSGLAGDNEQFF
TRBJ2-2	14	TRBV5-1	.	.	TGCGCCAGCAGCTTCAAGGGGGACACCGGGGAGCTGTTTTTT	CASSFKGDTGELFF
TRBJ2-7	15	TRBV5-1	few	.	TGCGCCAGCAGCTTGGCCGGAGGGATATCCTACGAGCAGTACTTC	CASSLAGGISYEQYF
TRBJ1-1	15	TRBV9	.	.	TGTGCCAGCAGCGTTACGTCAGGGCGGAACACTGAAGCTTTCTTT	CASSVTSGRNTEAFF
TRBJ2-1	17	TRBV6-1	once	.	TGTGCCAGCAGTGGGGGGCCGCCTGGGACTACGGGTCTTGAGCAGTTCTTC	CASSGGPPGTTGLEQFF
TRBJ2-2	13	TRBV7-9	.	TRBD2	TGTGCCATTCTACTAGCGGGAGCCGGGGAGCTGTTTTTT	CAILLAGAGELFF
TRBJ1-5	15	TRBV2	.	TRBD1	TGTGCCAGCATTCCCGCGACAGGGTTGGATCAGCCCCAGCATTTT	CASIPATGLDQPQHF
TRBJ2-2	15	TRBV7-3	.	TRBD1	TGTGCCAGCAGTCCACAGGGGGCAGGTCGCGGGGAGCTGTTTTTT	CASSPQGAGRGELFF
TRBJ1-2	12	TRBV19	.	.	TGTGCCAGTAGTATGCGGGACTATGGCTACACCTTC	CASSMRDYGYTF
TRBJ2-1	15	TRBV6-6	once	.	TGTGCCAGCAGAACTACTAGTTCCGGGGACAATGAGCAGTTCTTC	CASRTTSSGDNEQFF
TRBJ2-7	15	TRBV7-9	.	TRBD2	TGTGCCAGCAGCTTACTAGCGGGAGTCGGATACGAGCAGTACTTC	CASSLLAGVGYEQYF
TRBJ1-5	13	TRBV9	.	.	TGTGCCAGCAGCGTAGGGCAGTCGCAGCCCCAGCATTTT	CASSVGQSQPQHF
TRBJ2-1	16	TRBV9	.	TRBD2	TGTGCCAGCAGCCAAACCGGGACTAGCGTAAACAATGAGCAGTTCTTC	CASSQTGTSVNNEQFF
TRBJ1-1	18	TRBV10-1	.	.	TGCGCCAGCAGTGAGTCGCCCGGGGCGGGGATGGCCAACACTGAAGCTTTCTTT	CASSESPGAGMANTEAFF
TRBJ2-1	13	TRBV24-1	.	.	TGTGCCACCAGTGATTTGCTGGGGAGTGAGCAGTTCTTC	CATSDLLGSEQFF
TRBJ1-2	16	TRBV27	.	TRBD1	TGTGCCAGCAGAGGGGCGAGACAGGGAACTCGGCATGGCTACACCTTC	CASRGARQGTRHGYTF
TRBJ1-2	15	TRBV9	.	.	TGTGCCAGCAGCGTAGCCCAGGTGGGAGGCTATGGCTACACCTTC	CASSVAQVGGYGYTF
TRBJ2-1	16	TRBV30	.	TRBD2	TGTGCAGTCGGGCGGGAGGCGCGACTTTCCTACAATGAGCAGTTCTTC	CAVGREARLSYNEQFF
TRBJ2-5	14	TRBV28	.	.	TGTGCCAGCAAGCCGGAGGGCCTATCCGAGACCCAGTACTTC	CASKPEGLSETQYF
TRBJ1-2	14	TRBV6-5	.	.	TGTGCCAGCAGTCCTTTCGGGACAAGGAATGGCTACACCTTC	CASSPFGTRNGYTF
TRBJ1-1	13	TRBV12-3/TRBV12-4	.	.	TGTGCCAGCAGTTTCGAACCATGGGGGGGAGCTTTCTTT	CASSFEPWGGAFF
TRBJ2-7	14	TRBV18	.	TRBD1	TGTGCCAGCTCACCGTGGGACAGGGTCCACGAGCAGTACTTC	CASSPWDRVHEQYF
TRBJ1-1	11	TRBV29-1	.	TRBD1	TGCAGCGTTGGGGGACAGGTAGAAGCTTTCTTT	CSVGGQVEAFF
TRBJ1-1	16	TRBV15	.	.	TGTGCCACCAGCAGAGGGTCGGGTGTGGGTTGGACTGAAGCTTTCTTT	CATSRGSGVGWTEAFF
TRBJ2-7	15	TRBV16	.	TRBD1	TGTGCCAGCAGCCATTCCGGGACAGGCACCTACGAGCAGTACTTC	CASSHSGTGTYEQYF
TRBJ1-1	10	TRBV20-1	.	TRBD1	TGCAGTGGATCGGACAGGGTTGCTTTCTTT	CSGSDRVAFF
TRBJ2-5	11	TRBV5-1	.	.	TGCGCCAGCAGACAAGAAGAGACCCAGTACTTC	CASRQEETQYF
TRBJ2-2	17	TRBV7-2	.	.	TGTGCCAGCAGCTTAACCGGGTCGAAAACGAGCACCGGGGAGCTGTTTTTT	CASSLTGSKTSTGELFF
TRBJ2-7	13	TRBV6-1	.	TRBD1	TGTGCCAGCAGTAGGACAGGGGATTACGAGCAGTACTTC	CASSRTGDYEQYF
TRBJ2-4	16	TRBV4-1	.	.	TGCGCCAGCAGCCCCTGGCAAGGGGGGGCCGAAAACATTCAGTACTTC	CASSPWQGGAENIQYF
TRBJ2-5	15	TRBV2	.	.	TGTGCCAGCAGAACCGACAGAACCTTAGGGGAGACCCAGTACTTC	CASRTDRTLGETQYF
TRBJ1-3	16	TRBV6-1	.	.	TGTGCCAGCAGTGGTCTGACAGCTACCTCTGGAAACACCATATATTTT	CASSGLTATSGNTIYF
TRBJ2-3	16	TRBV4-2	.	TRBD1	TGTGCCAGCAGCTCTACCCGGACAGGGGCGGCAGATACGCAGTATTTT	CASSSTRTGAADTQYF
TRBJ2-5	15	TRBV7-3	.	TRBD1	TGTGCCAGCAGCCAGTATCCCGGACAGGAAGAGACCCAGTACTTC	CASSQYPGQEETQYF